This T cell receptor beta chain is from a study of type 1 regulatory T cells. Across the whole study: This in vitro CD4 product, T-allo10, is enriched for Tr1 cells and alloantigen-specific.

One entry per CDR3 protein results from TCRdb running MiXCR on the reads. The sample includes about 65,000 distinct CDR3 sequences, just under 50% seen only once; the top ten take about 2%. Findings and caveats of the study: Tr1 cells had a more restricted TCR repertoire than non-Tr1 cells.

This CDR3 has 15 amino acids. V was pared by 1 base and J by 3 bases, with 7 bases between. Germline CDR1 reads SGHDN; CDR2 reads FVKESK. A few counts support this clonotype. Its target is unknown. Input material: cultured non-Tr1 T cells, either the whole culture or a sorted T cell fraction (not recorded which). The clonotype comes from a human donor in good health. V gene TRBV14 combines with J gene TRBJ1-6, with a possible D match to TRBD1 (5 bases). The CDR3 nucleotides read TGTGCCAGCAGCCAAGGGGGCCTCTATAATTCACCCCTCCACTTT. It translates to CASSQGGLYNSPLHF.